This T cell receptor (beta chain) was captured in a study of blood T cells in healthy people across ages. A second about 7 to 12 cycle PCR used barcoded and J-beta primers. MiXCR was run by TCRdb on the 5' RACE reads, yielding one entry per CDR3 protein. The sample yields about 680,000 distinct CDR3 sequences, roughly 50% seen once. This clonotype has a count of ten or more. This CDR3 is 11 amino acids long. V was cut by 6 bases and J by 3 bases, with 6 bases left in between. The germline CDR1 and CDR2 sequences are SGHRS and YFSETQ. The chain links TRBV5-1 to TRBJ2-5; no firm D call. The sequence was obtained from a woman aged 55-70 years in good health. Sequenced input: blood. The CDR3 nucleotides read TGCGCCAGCAAGGGCGAAGAGACCCAGTACTTC. Protein sequence: CASKGEETQYF.